The subject of this entry is one TCR beta chain. Its matching antigen is unknown. TCRdb used MiXCR to reprocess the 5' RACE reads, holding one entry per CDR3 protein. The sample lists over 400,000 distinct CDR3 sequences, 20% to 25% occurring once. The sample belongs to a study of T-cell memory formation after mild COVID-19. Study background: TCR clustering was largely donor specific. Study findings and constraints: Contracting CD4+ clones were located mainly in CM and EM, and CD8+ clones in EMRA. Researchers could not confirm that second-wave clones peaking on day 37 targeted SARS-CoV-2.

The sample was PBMCs or a T cell subset sorted from them (not recorded which). The clonotype originates from an adult woman who had mild COVID-19 (a few samples of this study predate the infection). Cell type and time point are not known.

The CDR3 bases are TGTGCCAGTAGTCGGGGAGGTGGAGGCTACACCTTC. Translation gives CASSRGGGGYTF. The J gene is TRBJ1-2, the V gene TRBV19, with D hard to call. Between the trimmed V and J ends, which lost 5 bases and 8 bases, there was a span of 12 bases. Germline-derived CDR1 and CDR2 are LNHDA and SQIVND (reference sequence). The CDR3 covers 12 residues.